This is a list of T cell receptor beta chains from one sample in a study of Ad26.COV2.S vaccination and SARS-CoV-2 variants. Generated by immunoSEQ multiplex PCR, the TCRdb table keeps only in-frame clones and is missing some. The repertoire has around 400,000 clones, roughly 85% of them found once; the top ten carry about 7.4%. Specimen: peripheral blood, collected in a trial of Ad26.COV2.S vaccine versus placebo. Receptors originate from a person aged 18-60 years who received the Ad26.COV2.S COVID-19 vaccine or a placebo. CDR3s include the opening cysteine and the closing phenylalanine or tryptophan. A D gene is named only where the DNA matches it firmly. Only some rows state a clone size, as once, few, many or a class for expanded clones.

v_gene: TRBV3-1/TRBV3-2
d_gene: TRBD1
abundance: .
j_gene: TRBJ2-7
CDR3nt: TGTGCCAGCAGACCCCGGCTGGGACAGGGGCACACCGAGCAGTACTTC
CDR3aa: CASRPRLGQGHTEQYF

v_gene: TRBV30
d_gene: .
abundance: once
j_gene: TRBJ2-7
CDR3nt: TGTGCCTGCTCCGCTGGGGGATTAGAGCAGTACTTC
CDR3aa: CACSAGGLEQYF

v_gene: TRBV7-2
d_gene: .
abundance: .
j_gene: TRBJ2-5
CDR3nt: TGTGCCAGCAGCTTAAGTGTCAGGGAGACCCAGTACTTC
CDR3aa: CASSLSVRETQYF

v_gene: TRBV3-1/TRBV3-2
d_gene: .
abundance: few
j_gene: TRBJ2-3
CDR3nt: TGTGCCAGCAGCCTAGGACTCAGGGCAGATACGCAGTATTTT
CDR3aa: CASSLGLRADTQYF

v_gene: TRBV7-9
d_gene: .
abundance: .
j_gene: TRBJ1-1
CDR3nt: TGTGCCAGCAGCTTAGTATCCGGGACTGAAGCTTTCTTT
CDR3aa: CASSLVSGTEAFF

v_gene: TRBV7-3
d_gene: .
abundance: .
j_gene: TRBJ2-7
CDR3nt: TGTGCCAGCAGCTTAAATGGGCTCGAGCAGTACTTC
CDR3aa: CASSLNGLEQYF

v_gene: TRBV2
d_gene: .
abundance: .
j_gene: TRBJ2-5
CDR3nt: TGTGCCAGCAGTGCCCAGGGAGAGACCCAGTACTTC
CDR3aa: CASSAQGETQYF

v_gene: TRBV13
d_gene: TRBD1
abundance: .
j_gene: TRBJ2-7
CDR3nt: TGTGCCAGCAGCTTAGGGCAGGGGGTCGGGGAGCAGTACTTC
CDR3aa: CASSLGQGVGEQYF

v_gene: TRBV6-6
d_gene: .
abundance: .
j_gene: TRBJ2-5
CDR3nt: TGTGCCAGCAGTTATTGGGACTTATCCTCAGAGACCCAGTACTTC
CDR3aa: CASSYWDLSSETQYF

v_gene: TRBV5-6
d_gene: .
abundance: few
j_gene: TRBJ1-5
CDR3nt: TGTGCCAGCAGCTTGGGACTTCCTCCCAGGGCTCAGCCCCAGCATTTT
CDR3aa: CASSLGLPPRAQPQHF

v_gene: TRBV9
d_gene: TRBD1
abundance: .
j_gene: TRBJ1-2
CDR3nt: TGTGCCAGCAGCGTAGCTCAGGACAGGCTCTATGGCTACACCTTC
CDR3aa: CASSVAQDRLYGYTF

v_gene: TRBV7-6
d_gene: TRBD2
abundance: .
j_gene: TRBJ2-3
CDR3nt: TGTGCCAGCAGCTTAGGGACTAGCGGGAACACAGATACGCAGTATTTT
CDR3aa: CASSLGTSGNTDTQYF

v_gene: TRBV6-2/TRBV6-3
d_gene: .
abundance: few
j_gene: TRBJ1-1
CDR3nt: TGTGCCAGCAGTTACAGTATAAGGGCCACTGAAGCTTTCTTT
CDR3aa: CASSYSIRATEAFF

v_gene: TRBV14
d_gene: TRBD1
abundance: .
j_gene: TRBJ2-7
CDR3nt: TGTGCCAGCCGATCGAGGGGGCAAAACGAGCAGTACTTC
CDR3aa: CASRSRGQNEQYF

v_gene: TRBV7-9
d_gene: TRBD1
abundance: .
j_gene: TRBJ2-7
CDR3nt: TGTGCCAACAGCTCCCCTAGACAGGGGGCTTGGTCCTACGAGCAGTACTTC
CDR3aa: CANSSPRQGAWSYEQYF

v_gene: TRBV6-2/TRBV6-3
d_gene: .
abundance: .
j_gene: TRBJ1-1
CDR3nt: TGTGCCAGCAGCCGCGGGGCAGCGAACACTGAAGCTTTCTTT
CDR3aa: CASSRGAANTEAFF

v_gene: TRBV4-2
d_gene: .
abundance: once
j_gene: TRBJ2-7
CDR3nt: TGTGCCAGCAGCCTGCGGGACTCGAGCTCCTACGAGCAGTACTTC
CDR3aa: CASSLRDSSSYEQYF

v_gene: TRBV6-5
d_gene: .
abundance: .
j_gene: TRBJ1-5
CDR3nt: TGTGTCACCTCGGTGGCCAGGGCGGGGAATCAGCCCCAGCATTTT
CDR3aa: CVTSVARAGNQPQHF

v_gene: TRBV30
d_gene: TRBD1
abundance: .
j_gene: TRBJ2-7
CDR3nt: TGTGCCTGGGATCCGGGACAGGGCCTCTACGAGCAGTACTTC
CDR3aa: CAWDPGQGLYEQYF

v_gene: TRBV5-6
d_gene: .
abundance: .
j_gene: TRBJ1-2
CDR3nt: TGTGCCAGCAGCTTCGTGTTAGGGGCAGGCTATGGCTACACCTTC
CDR3aa: CASSFVLGAGYGYTF

v_gene: TRBV10-1
d_gene: TRBD1
abundance: few
j_gene: TRBJ1-3
CDR3nt: TGCGCCAGCCCGGACAGGGTTGGAAACACCATATATTTT
CDR3aa: CASPDRVGNTIYF

v_gene: TRBV4-2
d_gene: TRBD2
abundance: .
j_gene: TRBJ2-5
CDR3nt: TGTGCCAGCAGCCAAGATGATGAGAGCGGGAGTCAAGAGACCCAGTACTTC
CDR3aa: CASSQDDESGSQETQYF

v_gene: TRBV30
d_gene: .
abundance: .
j_gene: TRBJ2-7
CDR3nt: TGTGCCTGGAGACTCGGGTCCGACGAGCAGTACTTC
CDR3aa: CAWRLGSDEQYF

v_gene: TRBV5-1
d_gene: .
abundance: .
j_gene: TRBJ2-3
CDR3nt: TGCGCCAGCAGCTCGATGAGCACAGATACGCAGTATTTT
CDR3aa: CASSSMSTDTQYF

v_gene: TRBV11-1
d_gene: TRBD1
abundance: .
j_gene: TRBJ1-6
CDR3nt: TGTGCCAGCAGTAGGGACAGTATTGAGAATTCACCCCTCCACTTT
CDR3aa: CASSRDSIENSPLHF

v_gene: TRBV4-2
d_gene: .
abundance: .
j_gene: TRBJ2-1
CDR3nt: TGTGCCAGCAGCCCTCCAGGACTTTACAATGAGCAGTTCTTC
CDR3aa: CASSPPGLYNEQFF

v_gene: TRBV7-3
d_gene: TRBD2
abundance: .
j_gene: TRBJ2-7
CDR3nt: TGTGCCAGCAGCTCTAGCGGGGGGTACGAGCAGTACTTC
CDR3aa: CASSSSGGYEQYF

v_gene: TRBV5-4
d_gene: TRBD2
abundance: .
j_gene: TRBJ2-1
CDR3nt: TGTGCCAGCCTCCCTAGCGGGGGGGGCGAGCAGTTCTTC
CDR3aa: CASLPSGGGEQFF

v_gene: TRBV2
d_gene: .
abundance: .
j_gene: TRBJ2-1
CDR3nt: TGTGCCAGCGGGAGGTCCTACAATGAGCAGTTCTTC
CDR3aa: CASGRSYNEQFF

v_gene: TRBV4-2
d_gene: .
abundance: .
j_gene: TRBJ1-5
CDR3nt: TGTGCCAGCAGCCAAAATGTTCATGAGCGGAATCAGCCCCAGCATTTT
CDR3aa: CASSQNVHERNQPQHF

v_gene: TRBV7-3
d_gene: TRBD2
abundance: .
j_gene: TRBJ2-1
CDR3nt: TGTGCCAGCAGCTTATTAGCGGGGGCGTTCTCCTACAATGAGCAGTTCTTC
CDR3aa: CASSLLAGAFSYNEQFF

v_gene: TRBV2
d_gene: .
abundance: .
j_gene: TRBJ2-2
CDR3nt: TGTGCCAGCAGAGAGTCATCGAACACCGGGGAGCTGTTTTTT
CDR3aa: CASRESSNTGELFF

v_gene: TRBV7-6
d_gene: .
abundance: .
j_gene: TRBJ1-2
CDR3nt: TGTGCCAGCAGCTTAGCAGGGGAGAACGGCTACACCTTC
CDR3aa: CASSLAGENGYTF

v_gene: TRBV11-2
d_gene: .
abundance: .
j_gene: TRBJ2-7
CDR3nt: TGTGCCAGCAGCCCAAACTCCGGGACATCCTACGAGCAGTACTTC
CDR3aa: CASSPNSGTSYEQYF

v_gene: TRBV19
d_gene: .
abundance: .
j_gene: TRBJ1-1
CDR3nt: TGTGCCAGTAGGGTGGACTCGACAGTGAACACTGAAGCTTTCTTT
CDR3aa: CASRVDSTVNTEAFF

v_gene: TRBV18
d_gene: TRBD2
abundance: few
j_gene: TRBJ2-7
CDR3nt: TGTGCCAGCTCCCTCGGGACTACTATTAAGCAGTACTTC
CDR3aa: CASSLGTTIKQYF

v_gene: TRBV4-3
d_gene: .
abundance: .
j_gene: TRBJ1-4
CDR3nt: TGCGCCAGCAGCGCTTTCTCCGGTGAAAAACTGTTTTTT
CDR3aa: CASSAFSGEKLFF

v_gene: TRBV28
d_gene: .
abundance: .
j_gene: TRBJ2-1
CDR3nt: TGTGCCAGCAGTTTAGGAGATGAGCAGTTCTTC
CDR3aa: CASSLGDEQFF

v_gene: TRBV11-3
d_gene: .
abundance: .
j_gene: TRBJ2-7
CDR3nt: TGTGCCAGCAGCTCTGGACGGAGCTCGTACTTC
CDR3aa: CASSSGRSSYF

v_gene: TRBV25-1
d_gene: .
abundance: .
j_gene: TRBJ1-1
CDR3nt: TGTGCCAGCAGTGAACCGGGGACCCAGTCGGCTTTCTTT
CDR3aa: CASSEPGTQSAFF

v_gene: TRBV6-5
d_gene: TRBD1
abundance: .
j_gene: TRBJ2-1
CDR3nt: TGTGCCAGCAGAGCAACCAGGGGGTTTGACGGTGAGCAGTTCTTC
CDR3aa: CASRATRGFDGEQFF

v_gene: TRBV6-2/TRBV6-3
d_gene: .
abundance: .
j_gene: TRBJ1-2
CDR3nt: TGTGCCAGCAGCTCCCCCGGCAGGTCCTATGGCTACACCTTC
CDR3aa: CASSSPGRSYGYTF

v_gene: TRBV4-2
d_gene: TRBD1
abundance: .
j_gene: TRBJ2-2
CDR3nt: TGTGCCAGCACCCGAGGGACAGTCGGGGAGCTGTTTTTT
CDR3aa: CASTRGTVGELFF

v_gene: TRBV6-5
d_gene: .
abundance: .
j_gene: TRBJ2-7
CDR3nt: TGTGCCAGCAGTTACCAGGGACGGCGAACGGACGAGCAGTACTTC
CDR3aa: CASSYQGRRTDEQYF

v_gene: TRBV6-5
d_gene: TRBD2
abundance: .
j_gene: TRBJ2-1
CDR3nt: TGTGCCAGCAGTTACGCGGGAGGGCCGAGTGAGCAGTTCTTC
CDR3aa: CASSYAGGPSEQFF

v_gene: TRBV10-2
d_gene: TRBD2
abundance: .
j_gene: TRBJ2-7
CDR3nt: TGCGCCAGCAGTGACCTCCTAGCGGGCGAGCAGTACTTC
CDR3aa: CASSDLLAGEQYF

v_gene: TRBV5-6
d_gene: .
abundance: .
j_gene: TRBJ2-1
CDR3nt: TGTGCCAGCAGCTTATTACAGCGACCCTACAATGAGCAGTTCTTC
CDR3aa: CASSLLQRPYNEQFF

v_gene: TRBV11-3
d_gene: TRBD1
abundance: .
j_gene: TRBJ1-1
CDR3nt: TGTGCCAGCAGCTTAGGTCCTTCCAGGGGGAAGGATGAAGCTTTCTTT
CDR3aa: CASSLGPSRGKDEAFF

v_gene: TRBV19
d_gene: .
abundance: .
j_gene: TRBJ1-1
CDR3nt: TGTGCCAGTAGTTTCGGGGGGTACACTGAAGCTTTCTTT
CDR3aa: CASSFGGYTEAFF

v_gene: TRBV9
d_gene: TRBD1
abundance: .
j_gene: TRBJ1-2
CDR3nt: TGTGCCAGCAGCGTAGAGACAGGGTACGGCTACACCTTC
CDR3aa: CASSVETGYGYTF

v_gene: TRBV19
d_gene: TRBD1
abundance: .
j_gene: TRBJ1-2
CDR3nt: TGTGCCAGTAGGCCGGGACAGGACTATGGCTACACCTTC
CDR3aa: CASRPGQDYGYTF

v_gene: TRBV5-1
d_gene: TRBD2
abundance: .
j_gene: TRBJ2-1
CDR3nt: TGCGCCAGCAGCTTGGGGACCCTAGCGGCCCTAGGGTACAATGAGCAGTTCTTC
CDR3aa: CASSLGTLAALGYNEQFF

v_gene: TRBV5-1
d_gene: TRBD2
abundance: .
j_gene: TRBJ2-2
CDR3nt: TGCGCCAGCAGCTTGGTATCTTTTAGCGGGGGAAAGACCGGGGAGCTGTTTTTT
CDR3aa: CASSLVSFSGGKTGELFF

v_gene: TRBV7-8
d_gene: .
abundance: .
j_gene: TRBJ2-3
CDR3nt: TGTGCCAGCAGCTTAATCCGATTTCCCACAGATACGCAGTATTTT
CDR3aa: CASSLIRFPTDTQYF

v_gene: TRBV5-1
d_gene: .
abundance: .
j_gene: TRBJ1-3
CDR3nt: TGCGCCAGCAGCTTGGGGACCGCGGGTGGAAACACCATATATTTT
CDR3aa: CASSLGTAGGNTIYF

v_gene: TRBV6-1
d_gene: .
abundance: .
j_gene: TRBJ1-1
CDR3nt: TGTGCCAGCAGTGGGCGGGGGATCGGATGGAACACTGAAGCTTTCTTT
CDR3aa: CASSGRGIGWNTEAFF

v_gene: TRBV11-3
d_gene: TRBD2
abundance: .
j_gene: TRBJ2-1
CDR3nt: TGTGCCAGCAGCTCATCCGGGACTAGCGGGGCAAATGAGCAGTTCTTC
CDR3aa: CASSSSGTSGANEQFF

v_gene: TRBV4-3
d_gene: .
abundance: once
j_gene: TRBJ2-5
CDR3nt: TGCGCCAGCAGCCCTCGACCACAGGTACCCGGGGAGACCCAGTACTTC
CDR3aa: CASSPRPQVPGETQYF

v_gene: TRBV6-1
d_gene: .
abundance: .
j_gene: TRBJ1-5
CDR3nt: TGTGCCAGCAGTGAACGGACGGATCAGCCCCAGCATTTT
CDR3aa: CASSERTDQPQHF

v_gene: TRBV6-5
d_gene: .
abundance: .
j_gene: TRBJ2-6
CDR3nt: TGTGCCAGCAGCCGGGATTACTCTGGGGCCAACGTCCTGACTTTC
CDR3aa: CASSRDYSGANVLTF